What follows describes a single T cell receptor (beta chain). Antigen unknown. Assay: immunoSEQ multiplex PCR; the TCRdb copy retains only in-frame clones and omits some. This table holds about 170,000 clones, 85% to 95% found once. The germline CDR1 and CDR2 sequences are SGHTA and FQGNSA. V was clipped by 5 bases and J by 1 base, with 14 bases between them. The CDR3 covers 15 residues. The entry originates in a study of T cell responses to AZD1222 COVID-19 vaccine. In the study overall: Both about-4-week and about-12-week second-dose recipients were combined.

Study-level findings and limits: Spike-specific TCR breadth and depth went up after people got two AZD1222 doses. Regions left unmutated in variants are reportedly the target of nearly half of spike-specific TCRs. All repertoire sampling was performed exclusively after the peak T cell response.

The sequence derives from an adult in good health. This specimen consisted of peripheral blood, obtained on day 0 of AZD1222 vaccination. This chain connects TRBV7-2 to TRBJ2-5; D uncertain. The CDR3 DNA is TGTGCCAGCAGCCCCAATGGTATAGCCCAAGAGACCCAGTACTTC. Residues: CASSPNGIAQETQYF.